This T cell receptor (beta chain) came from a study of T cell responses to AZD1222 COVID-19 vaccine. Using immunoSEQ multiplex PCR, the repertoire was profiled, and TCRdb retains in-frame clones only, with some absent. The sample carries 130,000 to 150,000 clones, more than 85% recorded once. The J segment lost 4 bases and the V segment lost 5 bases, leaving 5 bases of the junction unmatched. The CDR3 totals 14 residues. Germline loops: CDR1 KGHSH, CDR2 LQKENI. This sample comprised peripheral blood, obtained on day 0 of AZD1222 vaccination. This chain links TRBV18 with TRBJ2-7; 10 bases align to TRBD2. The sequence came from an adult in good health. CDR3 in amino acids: CASSTSGNLYEQYF. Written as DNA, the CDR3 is TGTGCCAGCTCAACTAGCGGGAACTTATACGAGCAGTACTTC.